A single sample is the source of the 19 T cell receptor beta chains below, sequenced in a study of response to subunit inactivated influenza vaccine (dated by TCRdb to the late 2010s). The library was produced with RT-PCR. Instrument used: Illumina HiSeq 2500. TCRdb passed the public sequencing reads through fastp at Q25 and MiXCR, retaining productive beta sequences. Here each entry gathers all rows of one CDR3 protein and keeps the most common genes and DNA. The sample table shows about 620,000 distinct CDR3 sequences, and 11% are seen once. Jointly, the top ten make up 8% to 13% of the sample. This same sample was also part of a study on T cells expressing NK-cell markers. As that second study puts it: TCR beta cDNA libraries were prepared using 5'RACE template switching, which introduced a universal primer site and unique molecular identifiers.

Sequenced material: PBMCs from blood, taken on the day of vaccination. The source of these receptors is a man aged 50 to 59 who received an inactivated influenza vaccine. Donor details come from another sample of the same person, matched by shared clones.

This clonotype was recorded at least ten times. J is TRBJ2-3 and V is TRBV28, with 7 nucleotides matching TRBD2. Germline CDR1 and CDR2: MDHEN and SYDVKM. The CDR3 sequence is 17 residues long. After removal of 6 bases from V and 6 bases from J, the junction contained 18 bases not matched to a gene. CDR3 amino acids: CASSPGQRDYLHDTQYF. For the CDR3, the DNA is TGTGCCAGCAGCCCTGGACAAAGGGACTACCTACACGATACGCAGTATTTT.

In its sample, this clonotype was seen a few times. This sequence joins TRBV11-1 and TRBJ2-1; 13 bases are a match to TRBD2. CDR1 and CDR2 from the germline V gene are SGHAT and FQDESV (reference sequence). V dropped 5 bases and J dropped 3; count of bases not matched to a gene: 13. The CDR3 consists of 19 residues. The CDR3 DNA is TGTGCCAGCAGCACAACCGGGACTAGCGGGACAACCTACTACAATGAGCAGTTCTTC. Translation gives CASSTTGTSGTTYYNEQFF. Filled out from reference TRBV11-1 and TRBJ2-1, the complete variable domain reads EAEVAQSPRYKITEKSQAVAFWCDPISGHATLYWYRQILGQGPELLVQFQDESVVDDSQLPKDRFSAERLKGVDSTLKIQPAELGDSAMYLCASSTTGTSGTTYYNEQFFGPGTRLTVL.

This clonotype was seen a few times. The chain has TRBV6-1 and TRBJ2-7, with unresolved D. This CDR3 comprises 11 residues. Trimming removed 8 bases at V and 7 bases at J, with 12 bases between. Germline lookup yields CDR1 MNHNS and CDR2 SASEGT. The CDR3 DNA reads as TGTGCCAGCCGCCGCAAGTGGGAGCAGTACTTC. It yields the protein CASRRKWEQYF.

This clonotype was observed a handful of times. The J gene is TRBJ1-6, the V gene TRBV20-1; 7 nucleotides align to TRBD1. The CDR3 loop spans 14 amino acids. V dropped 3 bases and J dropped 5; count of bases not matched to a gene: 4. Germline V lookup: CDR1 DFQATT, CDR2 SNEGSKA (reference sequence). The CDR3: CSARDRRNNSPLHF. Written as DNA, the CDR3 is TGCAGTGCTAGGGACAGGAGGAATAATTCACCCCTCCACTTT.

This clonotype was detected a few times. V and J are TRBV27 and TRBJ2-1; 12 bases line up with TRBD2. Unmatched junction bases numbered 6, after V lost 3 bases and J lost 9 bases. The CDR3 covers 15 residues. CDR1 and CDR2 (germline): MNHEY, SMNVEV (reference sequence). The CDR3 is CASSLWTSGTTEQFF. The CDR3 DNA reads as TGTGCCAGCAGTTTGTGGACTAGCGGGACCACTGAGCAGTTCTTC.

CDR3 DNA sequence: TGTGCCAGCAGTTCGGAGGGGCAGGTTGCCTACGAGCAGTACTTC. It yields the protein CASSSEGQVAYEQYF. The V gene is TRBV6-2 or TRBV6-3, the J gene TRBJ2-7; perhaps TRBD2 as D (6 bases). Germline loops: CDR1 MNHEY, CDR2 SVGEGT. Trimming pared 4 bases from V and 2 bases from J, leaving 15 bases between. This CDR3 has 15 residues.

The J gene is TRBJ2-7, the V gene TRBV12-3 or TRBV12-4, with D possibly matching TRBD1 (6 bases). The CDR3 runs 14 residues. With 5 bases removed from V and 2 bases from J, the gap between germline ends came to 13 bases. This chain's CDR3 is CASSLGGPAYEQYF. DNA for the CDR3: TGTGCCAGCAGTCTAGGGGGACCGGCCTACGAGCAGTACTTC.

This clonotype was counted only a few times. This chain connects TRBV5-1 to TRBJ1-2; 10 nucleotides match TRBD1. Germline assignment: CDR1 SGHRS and CDR2 YFSETQ. The CDR3 has 13 residues. Unmatched junction bases numbered 4, after V lost 7 bases and J lost 4 bases. The CDR3 is CASCRDRGYGYTF. CDR3 DNA: TGCGCCAGCTGCCGGGACAGGGGCTATGGCTACACCTTC.

This clonotype occurred a few times. The chain links TRBV7-9 to TRBJ2-1; D remains unclear. V lost 5 bases and J 3 bases, leaving 14 bases between the germline ends. CDR3 length equals 15 residues. The germline gives CDR1 SEHNR, CDR2 FQNEAQ (reference sequence). The CDR3 sequence: CASSRPSLLYNEQFF. The CDR3 nucleotides are TGTGCCAGCAGCCGGCCTTCCCTTCTCTACAATGAGCAGTTCTTC.

This rearrangement joins TRBV27 to TRBJ2-1, with 9 bases that match TRBD2. CDR1 is MNHEY and CDR2 is SMNVEV in the germline V gene (reference sequence). The trim removed 7 bases at V and 8 bases at J, leaving 15 bases unmatched. This CDR3 has 16 amino acids. The CDR3 nucleotides read TGTGCCAGCAAGACCGCCGAGACGAGCGGGAGGTATGAGCAGTTCTTC. Its protein product is CASKTAETSGRYEQFF.

This clonotype was seen a handful of times. The chain is built from TRBV25-1 and TRBJ2-7; possibly TRBD1 for D (7 bases). This CDR3 is built from 15 residues. Germline V gene data show CDR1 as MGHDK and CDR2 as SYGVNS. Trimming stripped 4 bases from V and 4 bases from J, with 17 bases between. The CDR3 is CASSGSWQGGYEQYF. CDR3 in DNA: TGTGCCAGCAGTGGGTCGTGGCAGGGGGGTTACGAGCAGTACTTC.

This clonotype was counted at least ten times. The chain's CDR3 is CASSLGQGRGDTQYF. The CDR3 DNA sequence: TGCGCCAGCAGCTTGGGCCAGGGGCGAGGGGATACGCAGTATTTT. The rearrangement joins TRBV5-1 to TRBJ2-3, with a weak D call TRBD1 (6 bases). V gave up 0 bases and J gave up 6 bases, with 14 bases separating them. The CDR3 consists of 15 residues. CDR1 and CDR2 (germline): SGHRS, YFSETQ.

This clonotype was detected only a few times. The chain combines TRBV6-5 with TRBJ2-1; D uncertain. The V gene lost 2 bases and the J gene lost 8 bases, with 7 bases spanning the gap. The CDR3 is 12 amino acids. Per the germline V gene, CDR1 is MNHEY and CDR2 is SVGAGI. The CDR3 coding sequence is TGTGCCAGCAGTTACGGGCCACATGAGCAGTTCTTC. The encoded protein is CASSYGPHEQFF.

This clonotype was seen at least ten times. The chain joins TRBV12-3 or TRBV12-4 to TRBJ1-6; no clear D. The CDR3 has 16 residues. The germline V and J ends were trimmed by 6 bases and 0 bases, with 12 bases remaining between them. The CDR3 loop is CASREDRSSYNSPLHF. CDR3 nucleotides: TGTGCCAGCAGAGAGGACCGGAGCTCCTATAATTCACCCCTCCACTTT.

This clonotype was seen more than once but under ten times. The V call is TRBV7-2, the J call TRBJ2-7, with D perhaps matching TRBD2 (5 bases). Looked up from germline, CDR1 is SGHTA and CDR2 is FQGNSA. The CDR3 covers 14 residues. V lost 1 base and J 5 bases, leaving 12 bases between the germline ends. The CDR3 DNA sequence: TGTGCCAGCAGCTTAGTTCTAGCCAGGAACGAGCAGTACTTC. Protein: CASSLVLARNEQYF.

This clonotype has more than one count but fewer than ten. The rearrangement links TRBV4-3 to TRBJ1-1; D is ambiguous. V was shortened by 0 bases and J by 3 bases, with 11 bases between the two germline ends. The CDR3 length is 15 residues. CDR1 LGHNA and CDR2 YSLEER come from the germline V gene. The CDR3 DNA reads TGCGCCAGCAGCCAAGATCATCGCGGGTACACTGAAGCTTTCTTT. This sequence encodes CASSQDHRGYTEAFF.

The chain has TRBV7-2 and TRBJ2-1, with D possibly being TRBD1 or TRBD2 (7 bases each). The CDR3 runs 15 residues. Trimming pared 2 bases from V and 5 bases from J, leaving 13 bases between. CDR1 and CDR2 (germline): SGHTA, FQGNSA. The CDR3 nucleotides are TGTGCCAGCAGCTTAATCGCAGGGGGGGACAATGAGCAGTTCTTC. Amino acid sequence: CASSLIAGGDNEQFF.

This clonotype has at least ten counts. The chain combines TRBV3-1 with TRBJ2-5; 11 nucleotides line up with TRBD2. V lost 4 bases to trimming and J lost 4 bases; unmatched junction nucleotides: 5. The germline gives CDR1 LGHDT, CDR2 YNNKEL (reference sequence). The CDR3 covers 15 residues. For the CDR3, the DNA is TGTGCCAGCAGCCCGGCCGGACTAGCGGGAGAGACCCAGTACTTC. It translates to CASSPAGLAGETQYF.

This clonotype has just a few counts. The chain is built from TRBV21-1 and TRBJ2-7. TRBV21-1 is a documented pseudogene. This CDR3 region has 11 residues. Here the CDR3 DNA reads TGTGCCAGCAGCAAACTCCAAGAGCAGTACTTC. This encodes CASSKLQEQYF.